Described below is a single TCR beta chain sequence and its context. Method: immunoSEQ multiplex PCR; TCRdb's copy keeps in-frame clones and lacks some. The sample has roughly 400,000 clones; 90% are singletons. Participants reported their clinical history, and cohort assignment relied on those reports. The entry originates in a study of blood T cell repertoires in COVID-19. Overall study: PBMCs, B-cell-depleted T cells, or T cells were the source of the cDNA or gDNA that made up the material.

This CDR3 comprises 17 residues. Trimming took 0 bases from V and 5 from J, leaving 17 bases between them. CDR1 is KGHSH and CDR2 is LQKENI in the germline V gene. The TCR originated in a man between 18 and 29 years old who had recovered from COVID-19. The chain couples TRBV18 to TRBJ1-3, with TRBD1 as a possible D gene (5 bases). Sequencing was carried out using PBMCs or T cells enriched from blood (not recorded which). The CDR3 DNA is TGTGCCAGCTCACCACCGCCTGCCAGAGGGACTCGAAACACCATATATTTT. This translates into CASSPPPARGTRNTIYF.